The clone carrying this T cell receptor (beta chain) has ten or more counts. Mismatch with germline at one junction end may stem from a read error. Template material for amplifying TCR beta CDR3 regions consisted of RNA transcripts. The study used the HTBI primer set for a first-round RT-PCR of the TCR CDR3. Using its own MiXCR run on the multiplex PCR reads, TCRdb lists one record per CDR3 protein. The sample lists some 420,000 distinct CDR3 sequences; approximately 13% were seen once. The CDR3 consists of 17 residues. Germline assignment: CDR1 SGHAT and CDR2 FQNNGV. This sample is part of a study of T cells in Graves' hyperthyroidism and ophthalmopathy.

J is TRBJ2-5 and V is TRBV11-2, with a tentative D call TRBD1 (5 bases). Sample: blood. This TCR derives from a woman between 18 and 29 years old with Graves' hyperthyroidism. This CDR3 is CASSLRWGRQNEEIQYF. CDR3 nucleotide sequence: TGTGCCAGCAGCTTGCGGTGGGGCAGGCAGAACGAAGAGATCCAGTACTTC.